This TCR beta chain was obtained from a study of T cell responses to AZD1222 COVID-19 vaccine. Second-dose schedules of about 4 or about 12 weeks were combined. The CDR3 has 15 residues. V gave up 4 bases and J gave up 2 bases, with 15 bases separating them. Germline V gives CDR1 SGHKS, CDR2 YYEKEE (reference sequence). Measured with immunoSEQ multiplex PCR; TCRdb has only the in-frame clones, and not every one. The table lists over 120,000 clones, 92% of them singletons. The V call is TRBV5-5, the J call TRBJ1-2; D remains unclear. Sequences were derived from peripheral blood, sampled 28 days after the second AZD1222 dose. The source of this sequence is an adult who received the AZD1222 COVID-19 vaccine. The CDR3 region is CASSIPDTVNYGYTF. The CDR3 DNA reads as TGTGCCAGCAGCATACCAGACACCGTAAACTATGGCTACACCTTC. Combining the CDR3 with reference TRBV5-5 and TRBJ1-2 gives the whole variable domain DAGVTQSPTHLIKTRGQQVTLRCSPISGHKSVSWYQQVLGQGPQFIFQYYEKEERGRGNFPDRFSARQFPNYSSELNVNALLLGDSALYLCASSIPDTVNYGYTFGSGTRLTVV.